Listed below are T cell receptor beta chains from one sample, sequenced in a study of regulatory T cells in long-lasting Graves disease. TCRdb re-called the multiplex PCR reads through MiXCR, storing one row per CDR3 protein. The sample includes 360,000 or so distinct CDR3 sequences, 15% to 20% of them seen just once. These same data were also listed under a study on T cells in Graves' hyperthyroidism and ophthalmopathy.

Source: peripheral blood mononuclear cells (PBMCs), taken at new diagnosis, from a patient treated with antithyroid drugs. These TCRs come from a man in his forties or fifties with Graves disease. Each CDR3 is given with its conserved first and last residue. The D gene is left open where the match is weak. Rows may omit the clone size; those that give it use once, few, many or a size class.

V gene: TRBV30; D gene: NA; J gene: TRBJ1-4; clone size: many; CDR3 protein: CAWSLRREKLFF; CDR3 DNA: TGTGCCTGGAGTCTTCGACGTGAAAAACTGTTTTTT
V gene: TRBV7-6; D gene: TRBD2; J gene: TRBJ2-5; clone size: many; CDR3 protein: CASSLNGRGETQYF; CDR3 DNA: TGTGCCAGCAGCTTAAATGGGAGGGGAGAGACCCAGTACTTC
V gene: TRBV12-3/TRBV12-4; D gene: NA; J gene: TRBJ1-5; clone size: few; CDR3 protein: CASSLGQLVGNQPQHF; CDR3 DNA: TGTGCCAGCAGTTTAGGGCAGTTAGTTGGCAATCAGCCCCAGCATTTT
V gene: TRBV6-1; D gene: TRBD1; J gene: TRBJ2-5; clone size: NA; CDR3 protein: CASSDIRGPQETQYF; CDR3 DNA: TGTGCCAGCAGTGACATCAGGGGGCCGCAAGAGACCCAGTACTTC
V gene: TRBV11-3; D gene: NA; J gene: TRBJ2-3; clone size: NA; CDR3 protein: CASSLGMGVRDTTDTQYF; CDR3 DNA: TGTGCCAGCAGCTTAGGAATGGGGGTCAGGGACACCACAGATACGCAGTATTTT
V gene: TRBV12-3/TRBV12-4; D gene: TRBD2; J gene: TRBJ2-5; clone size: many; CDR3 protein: CASSPAGRTQYF; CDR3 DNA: TGTGCCAGCAGTCCAGCGGGGAGGACCCAGTACTTC
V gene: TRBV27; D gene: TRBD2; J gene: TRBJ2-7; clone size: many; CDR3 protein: CASRGLAGGPEQYF; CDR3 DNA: TGTGCCAGCAGAGGACTAGCGGGGGGCCCGGAGCAGTACTTC
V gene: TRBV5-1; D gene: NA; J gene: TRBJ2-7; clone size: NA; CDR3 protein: CASKDRLSSYEQYF; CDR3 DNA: TGCGCCAGCAAAGACAGGTTATCCTCCTACGAGCAGTACTTC
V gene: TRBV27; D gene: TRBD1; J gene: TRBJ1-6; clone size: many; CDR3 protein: CASKGGPGGTLESPLHF; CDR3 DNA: TGTGCCAGCAAGGGGGGACCAGGGGGAACCCTGGAGTCACCCCTCCACTTT
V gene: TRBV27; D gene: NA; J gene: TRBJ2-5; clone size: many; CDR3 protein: CASSFSIQETQYF; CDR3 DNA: TGTGCCAGCAGTTTCTCTATCCAAGAGACCCAGTACTTC
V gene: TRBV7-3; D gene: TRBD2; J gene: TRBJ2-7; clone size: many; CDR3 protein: CASSLTSGGSYEQYF; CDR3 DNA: TGTGCCAGCAGCCTCACTAGCGGGGGGTCCTACGAGCAGTACTTC
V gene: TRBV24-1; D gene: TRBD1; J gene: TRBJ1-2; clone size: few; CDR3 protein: CATSDYRGNDGYTF; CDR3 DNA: TGTGCCACCAGTGATTACAGGGGGAACGATGGCTACACCTTC
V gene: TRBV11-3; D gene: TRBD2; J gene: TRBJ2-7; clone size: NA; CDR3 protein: CAGSLGEGYEQYF; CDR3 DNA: TGTGCCGGCAGCTTGGGGGAGGGCTACGAGCAGTACTTC
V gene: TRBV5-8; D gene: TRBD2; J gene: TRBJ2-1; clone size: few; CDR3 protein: CASSLSGGASEQFF; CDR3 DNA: TGTGCCAGCAGCTTAAGCGGGGGGGCGAGTGAGCAGTTCTTC
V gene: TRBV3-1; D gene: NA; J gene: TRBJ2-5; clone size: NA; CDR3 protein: CASGTEETQYF; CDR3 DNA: TGTGCCAGCGGTACTGAAGAGACCCAGTACTTC
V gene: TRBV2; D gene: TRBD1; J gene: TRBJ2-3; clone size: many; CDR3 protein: CANLGQGERNTQYF; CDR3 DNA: TGTGCCAACCTTGGACAGGGAGAGAGGAATACGCAGTATTTT
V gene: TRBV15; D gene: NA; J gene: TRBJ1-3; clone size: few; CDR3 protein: CATSRGRGGGNTIYF; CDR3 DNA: TGTGCCACCAGCAGAGGTCGGGGCGGAGGAAACACCATATATTTT
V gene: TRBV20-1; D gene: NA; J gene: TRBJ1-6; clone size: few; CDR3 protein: CSARDPSGGNNSPLHF; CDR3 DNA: TGCAGTGCTAGAGACCCCAGTGGAGGCAATAATTCACCCCTCCACTTT
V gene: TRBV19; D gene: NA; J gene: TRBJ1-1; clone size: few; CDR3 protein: CASSPGGRPVTEAFF; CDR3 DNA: TGTGCCAGTAGTCCCGGGGGCCGACCTGTAACAGAAGCTTTCTTT
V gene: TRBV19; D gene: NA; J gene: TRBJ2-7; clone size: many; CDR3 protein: CASSFQDRPYEQYF; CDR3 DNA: TGTGCCAGTAGTTTTCAGGACAGACCCTACGAGCAGTACTTC
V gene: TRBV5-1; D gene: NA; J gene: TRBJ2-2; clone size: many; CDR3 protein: CASSLADTRNTGELFF; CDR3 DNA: TGCGCCAGCAGCTTGGCCGACACCAGGAACACCGGGGAGCTGTTTTTT
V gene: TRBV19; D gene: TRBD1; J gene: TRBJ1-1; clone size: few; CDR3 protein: CASSEDRDRETEAFF; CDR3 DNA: TGTGCCAGTAGTGAAGACCGGGACAGGGAAACTGAAGCTTTCTTT
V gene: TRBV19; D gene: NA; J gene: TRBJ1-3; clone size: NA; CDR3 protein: CASAGTHGNTIYF; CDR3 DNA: TGTGCCAGCGCCGGGACTCACGGAAACACCATATATTTT
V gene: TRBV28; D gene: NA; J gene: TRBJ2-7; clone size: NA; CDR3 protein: CASSSLAASSYEQYF; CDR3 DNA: TGTGCCAGCAGTTCACTTGCCGCGAGCTCCTACGAGCAGTACTTC
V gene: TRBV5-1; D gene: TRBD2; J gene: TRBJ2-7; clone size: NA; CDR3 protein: CASSLFGAGGLYEQYF; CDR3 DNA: TGCGCCAGCAGCTTGTTCGGCGCGGGGGGGCTGTACGAGCAGTACTTC
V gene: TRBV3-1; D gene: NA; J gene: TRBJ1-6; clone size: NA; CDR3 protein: CASSQGRDASPLHF; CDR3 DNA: TGTGCCAGCAGCCAGGGCAGGGACGCTTCACCCCTCCACTTT
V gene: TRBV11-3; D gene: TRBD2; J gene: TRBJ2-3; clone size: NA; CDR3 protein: CASSRGLAGGLYTQYF; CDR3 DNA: TGTGCCAGCAGCCGAGGACTAGCGGGGGGGCTTTATACGCAGTATTTT
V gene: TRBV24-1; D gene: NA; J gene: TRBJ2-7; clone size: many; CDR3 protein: CATSEPDRREQYF; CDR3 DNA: TGTGCCACCAGTGAACCCGACAGGCGCGAGCAGTACTTC
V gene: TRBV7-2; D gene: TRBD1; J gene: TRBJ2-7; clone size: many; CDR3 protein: CASSLQGAPTYEQYF; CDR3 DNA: TGTGCCAGCAGCTTACAGGGGGCGCCCACCTACGAGCAGTACTTC
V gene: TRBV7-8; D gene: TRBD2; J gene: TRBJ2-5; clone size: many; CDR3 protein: CASSLGVGAGGLETQYF; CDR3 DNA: TGTGCCAGCAGCTTAGGGGTTGGGGCGGGGGGGCTTGAGACCCAGTACTTC
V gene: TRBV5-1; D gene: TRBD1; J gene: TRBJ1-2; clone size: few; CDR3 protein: CASSLVGRGSYGYTF; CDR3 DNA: TGCGCCAGCAGCTTGGTTGGCAGGGGGAGCTACGGCTACACCTTC
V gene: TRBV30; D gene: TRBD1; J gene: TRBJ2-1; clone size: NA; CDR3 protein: CAWATGVRNEQFF; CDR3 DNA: TGTGCCTGGGCGACAGGGGTAAGGAATGAGCAGTTCTTC
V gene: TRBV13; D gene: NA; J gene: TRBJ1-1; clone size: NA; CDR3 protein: CANSSGWNTEAFF; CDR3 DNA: TGTGCCAACAGCTCCGGCTGGAACACTGAAGCTTTCTTT
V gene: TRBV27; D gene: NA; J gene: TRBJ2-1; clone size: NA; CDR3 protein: CASSSDRLTVRERGDNEQFF; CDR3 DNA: TGTGCCAGCAGCTCAGACAGGTTAACCGTGCGGGAGCGGGGAGACAATGAGCAGTTCTTC
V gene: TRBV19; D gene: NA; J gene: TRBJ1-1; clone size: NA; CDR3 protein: CASNNRWNTEAFF; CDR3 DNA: TGTGCCAGTAATAACAGGTGGAACACTGAAGCTTTCTTT